Each of the 27 T cell receptor beta chains below was sequenced from the same sample in a study of blood T cell repertoires in COVID-19 (dated by TCRdb to the early 2020s). The library relied on the immunoSEQ multiplex PCR assay. In its TCRdb copy, this immuneACCESS table keeps in-frame sequences only and misses some clones. Where compared with another copy, unresolved V genes explain less than half of these, and the others have no known cause. Recorded for this sample are more than 400,000 clones; around 90% of them occurred a single time. The ten largest account for under 0.85% of the sample. Material: PBMCs or T cells enriched from blood (not recorded which). These receptors originate from a young woman who had recovered from COVID-19.

The chain carries TRBV25-1 and TRBJ1-5; D might be TRBD1 (6 bases). The V gene lost 5 bases and the J gene lost 9 bases, with 17 bases spanning the gap. This CDR3 region has 14 residues. The germline V gene has CDR1 MGHDK and CDR2 SYGVNS. The CDR3 DNA follows: TGTGCCAGCAGTCCCGACAGGTATTCGCTGCCCCAGCATTTT. This encodes CASSPDRYSLPQHF.

A note on this clone: Different DNA sequences within this sample yield the same CDR3. This rearrangement joins TRBV7-9 to TRBJ2-3; no clear D gene. The CDR3 has 11 amino acids. Trimming left V 6 bases short and J 2 bases short, with 3 bases between. Germline values: CDR1 SEHNR, CDR2 FQNEAQ (reference sequence). The chain's CDR3 is CASSLTDTQYF. CDR3 coding DNA: TGTGCCAGCAGTCTCACAGATACGCAGTATTTT.

The J gene is TRBJ2-2, the V gene TRBV6-6, with 12 bases lining up with TRBD2. Germline-derived CDR1 and CDR2 are MNHNY and SVGAGI (reference sequence). With 6 bases clipped from V and 2 bases from J, the junction kept 4 bases outside the gene matches. The CDR3 consists of 16 residues. CDR3 sequence (DNA): TGTGCCAGCAGCCGACTAGCGGGGGTTAACACCGGGGAGCTGTTTTTT. Protein product: CASSRLAGVNTGELFF.

The chain carries TRBV15 and TRBJ1-2; TRBD1 might be the D (5 bases). V dropped 0 bases and J dropped 5 bases, with 13 bases sitting between them. The germline gives CDR1 LNHNV, CDR2 YYDKDF (reference sequence). This CDR3 contains 15 residues. Here the CDR3 reads CATSRDFGAEYGYTF. In DNA form, the CDR3 reads TGTGCCACCAGCAGAGATTTTGGGGCCGAATATGGCTACACCTTC.

The rearrangement uses TRBV6-2 or TRBV6-3 and TRBJ2-7; the match to TRBD1 covers 7 bases. J gave up 5 bases and V 6 bases, and 10 bases lay outside the gene matches. The CDR3 length is 14 residues. CDR1 and CDR2 (germline): MNHEY, SVGEGT. The CDR3 sequence: CASSDRTGAHEQYF. The CDR3, as DNA: TGTGCCAGCAGCGACCGAACAGGGGCCCACGAGCAGTACTTC.

The chain joins TRBV5-4 to TRBJ2-7, with D possibly matching TRBD2 (7 bases). Germline lookup yields CDR1 SGHNT and CDR2 YYREEE (reference sequence). V shed 1 base and J shed 3 bases, with 11 bases lying between them. The CDR3 length is 14 residues. In nucleotides, the CDR3 is TGTGCCAGCAGCTTGCAGGGAGGGGGCTACGAGCAGTACTTC. Residues: CASSLQGGGYEQYF.

CDR3 in DNA: TGTGCCAGCAGTACCGGGAGCGAGATAACAGATACGCAGTATTTT. Encoded protein: CASSTGSEITDTQYF. The rearrangement uses TRBV7-2 and TRBJ2-3, with a weak D call TRBD2 (6 bases). Germline V CDR1 and CDR2: SGHTA, FQGNSA. V shed 6 bases and J shed 3 bases, with 16 bases lying between them. This CDR3 is built from 15 residues.

The table lists this clone with a count of one. In DNA form, the CDR3 reads TGTGCCAGCAGTCGGACAGGGGGCCGTGTGAACACTGAAGCTTTCTTT. Its translation: CASSRTGGRVNTEAFF. J is TRBJ1-1 and V is TRBV6-6; 11 bases are a match to TRBD1. Trimming cost V 5 bases and J 0 bases; bases outside gene matches: 5. Germline values: CDR1 MNHNY, CDR2 SVGAGI (reference sequence). The CDR3 covers 16 residues.

The CDR3, as DNA: TGTGCCAGCAGACCTATCTGGGAGACTAATGAAAAACTGTTTTTT. Translated, it gives CASRPIWETNEKLFF. The chain uses TRBV6-2 or TRBV6-3 and TRBJ1-4; D remains unclear. CDR1 is MNHEY and CDR2 is SVGEGT in the germline V gene. V dropped 6 bases and J dropped 2 bases, with 13 bases sitting between them. This CDR3 region has 15 residues.

This clone was observed a few times. DNA for the CDR3: TGTGCCAGCAGCCAAGGCGACAGTTATGACAATGAGCAGTTCTTC. Encoded protein: CASSQGDSYDNEQFF. The genes are TRBV4-2 and TRBJ2-1; perhaps TRBD1 as D (5 bases). V lost 1 base and J lost 5, with 12 bases in between. There are 15 residues in the CDR3. Germline V CDR1 and CDR2: LGHNA, YNFKEQ.

The chain recombines TRBV6-5 with TRBJ2-2; 7 nucleotides align to TRBD1. The V gene's germline CDR1 is MNHEY and CDR2 SVGAGI. The J segment lost 5 bases and the V segment lost 0 bases, leaving 3 bases of the junction unmatched. This CDR3 contains 15 residues. This chain's CDR3 is CASSYSRGLTGELFF. CDR3 DNA: TGTGCCAGCAGTTACTCAAGGGGGCTGACCGGGGAGCTGTTTTTT.

CDR3 protein: CASSPNYEQYF. CDR3 sequence (DNA): TGTGCCAGCAGCCCTAACTACGAGCAGTACTTC. The rearrangement uses TRBV2 and TRBJ2-7, with unresolved D. Germline CDR1 reads SNHLY; CDR2 reads FYNNEI. This CDR3 region has 11 residues. Deletions cut 6 bases from V and 3 bases from J, with 6 bases between. The variable domain in full, with the rest retrieved from reference TRBV2 and TRBJ2-7, is EPEVTQTPSHQVTQMGQEVILRCVPISNHLYFYWYRQILGQKVEFLVSFYNNEISEKSEIFDDQFSVERPDGSNFTLKIRSTKLEDSAMYFCASSPNYEQYFGPGTRLTVT.

This chain connects TRBV28 to TRBJ1-3; no definite D call. Looked up from germline, CDR1 is MDHEN and CDR2 is SYDVKM. This CDR3 is 17 amino acids long. Trimming stripped 2 bases from V and 0 bases from J, with 14 bases between. The DNA for the CDR3 is TGTGCCAGCAGTTTACTCGGGGATAGGATCTCTGGAAACACCATATATTTT. Translation: CASSLLGDRISGNTIYF.

This clone is a singleton in its sample. The rearrangement links TRBV12-1 to TRBJ1-2; the tabulated D call, TRBD1, remains unverified against the DNA. TRBV12-1 counts as a pseudogene. The CDR3 has 13 amino acids. CDR3 DNA sequence: TGTGCCGGCGAAATTACAGGGCTCTATGGCTACACCTTC. Amino acid sequence: CAGEITGLYGYTF.

The CDR3 DNA follows: TGTGCCAGCAGCTTAGATGGCCCCGAGACCCAGTACTTC. Its translation: CASSLDGPETQYF. The J gene is TRBJ2-5, the V gene TRBV11-2, with D hard to call. V was trimmed by 0 bases and J by 5 bases, leaving 7 bases between them. CDR1 is SGHAT, CDR2 FQNNGV, per germline. The CDR3 extends over 13 amino acids.

V usage is TRBV9 and J usage is TRBJ2-7; D ambiguous. The germline V gene encodes CDR1 SGDLS and CDR2 YYNGEE. This CDR3 region has 14 residues. V was cut by 1 base and J by 5 bases, with 13 bases left in between. This CDR3 reads CASSVSPTGDEQYF. For the CDR3, the DNA is TGTGCCAGCAGCGTATCCCCCACGGGTGACGAGCAGTACTTC. Supplemented by reference TRBV9 and TRBJ2-7, the full variable domain reads DSGVTQTPKHLITATGQRVTLRCSPRSGDLSVYWYQQSLDQGLQFLIQYYNGEERAKGNILERFSAQQFPDLHSELNLSSLELGDSALYFCASSVSPTGDEQYFGPGTRLTVT.

The rearrangement joins TRBV4-1 to TRBJ2-5; TRBD2 aligns across 10 bases. J gave up 2 bases and V 3 bases, and 6 bases lay outside the gene matches. The CDR3 runs to 16 residues. Germline V CDR1 and CDR2: MGHRA, YSYEKL. The chain's CDR3 is CASSQASGGYQETQYF. Here the CDR3 DNA reads TGCGCCAGCAGCCAGGCTAGCGGGGGATATCAAGAGACCCAGTACTTC.

This rearrangement joins TRBV4-1 to TRBJ1-3; D call uncertain. Looked up from germline, CDR1 is MGHRA and CDR2 is YSYEKL. This CDR3 comprises 16 residues. V was cut by 4 bases and J by 0 bases, with 13 bases left in between. Here the CDR3 DNA reads TGCGCCAGCAGCCCCCTACCCCTTTACTCTGGAAACACCATATATTTT. It encodes CASSPLPLYSGNTIYF.

This clone was recorded only once. The V gene is TRBV10-2, the J gene TRBJ2-3, with 9 bases lining up with TRBD2. V shed 6 bases and J 4 bases; nucleotides not matched to a gene: 5. This CDR3 has 14 residues. Germline V gives CDR1 WSHSY, CDR2 SAAADI. CDR3 sequence reads: CASSRGGASDTQYF. CDR3 nucleotide sequence: TGCGCCAGCAGCCGCGGGGGGGCTTCAGATACGCAGTATTTT.

This clone was found once. This rearrangement joins TRBV29-1 to TRBJ1-4, with 9 bases that match TRBD1. The CDR3 has 12 amino acids. CDR1 is SQVTM, CDR2 ANQGSEA, per germline. Trimming cost V 7 bases and J 5 bases; bases outside gene matches: 2. CDR3 protein: CSADRGNEKLFF. For the CDR3, the DNA is TGCAGCGCCGACAGGGGGAATGAAAAACTGTTTTTT.

The chain links TRBV3-1 (or the pseudogene TRBV3-2) to TRBJ1-1; D is ambiguous. Deletions cut 0 bases from V and 2 bases from J, with 7 bases between. The CDR3 runs 14 residues. CDR1 is LGHDT and CDR2 is YNNKEL in the germline V gene (reference sequence). The CDR3 protein is CASSQDGPNTEAFF. DNA for the CDR3: TGTGCCAGCAGCCAAGATGGGCCAAACACTGAAGCTTTCTTT.

The chain recombines TRBV30 with TRBJ2-2, with D possibly being TRBD2 (6 bases). Germline V gene sequence: CDR1 GTSNPN, CDR2 SVGIG (reference sequence). There are 13 residues in the CDR3. Trimming removed 3 bases from V and 6 bases from J, with 11 bases in between. The DNA for the CDR3 is TGTGCCTGGAGGGTTGGGGAGGCCGGGGAGCTGTTTTTT. The encoded protein is CAWRVGEAGELFF.

The chain has TRBV3-1 (or the pseudogene TRBV3-2) and TRBJ1-3; D is undetermined. Germline V gene data show CDR1 as LGHDT and CDR2 as YNNKEL (reference sequence). This CDR3 has 14 amino acids. Trimming took 2 bases from V and 2 from J, leaving 7 bases between them. CDR3 in amino acids: CASSQRETGNTIYF. The CDR3 coding sequence is TGTGCCAGCAGCCAACGGGAGACTGGAAACACCATATATTTT.

CDR3 loop: CAWSRLRFSYNEQFF. The DNA for the CDR3 is TGTGCCTGGAGTAGACTGCGGTTCTCCTACAATGAGCAGTTCTTC. The chain employs TRBV30 and TRBJ2-1, with D unresolved. This CDR3 spans 15 amino acids. Germline CDR1 GTSNPN, CDR2 SVGIG (reference sequence). Trimming took off 2 bases at V and 0 bases at J, with 11 bases between the two ends.

The CDR3 protein is CAISESAGGMFNEQFF. The CDR3 region has the DNA TGTGCCATCAGTGAGTCCGCGGGGGGGATGTTCAATGAGCAGTTCTTC. This chain connects TRBV10-3 to TRBJ2-1; 9 nucleotides agree with TRBD2. The V gene end was trimmed by 0 bases and the J gene end by 6 bases; junction bases not matched to a gene: 6. The germline gives CDR1 ENHRY, CDR2 SYGVKD. This CDR3 comprises 16 residues.

V usage is TRBV2 and J usage is TRBJ2-1; TRBD2 matches at 10 bases. The CDR3 sequence is 15 residues long. The junction had 7 bases not matched to a gene; V was cut back by 4 bases and J by 7 bases. In germline, CDR1 is SNHLY, CDR2 FYNNEI. The CDR3 nucleotides are TGTGCCAGCAGTGTAGGGCTAGCGGGGGATAATGAGCAGTTCTTC. This gives the protein CASSVGLAGDNEQFF.

V usage is TRBV7-8 and J usage is TRBJ1-1; no clear D gene. Germline V gene lookup returns CDR1 SGHVS and CDR2 FQNEAQ. The CDR3 runs to 14 residues. V was cut by 5 bases and J by 1 base, with 11 bases left in between. The CDR3 region has the DNA TGTGCCAGCAGCCCCCGGGGAACGAACACTGAAGCTTTCTTT. Protein product: CASSPRGTNTEAFF.